Shown below are 20 T cell receptor beta chains from a single sample sequenced in a study of T cells in Graves' hyperthyroidism and ophthalmopathy. TCR beta CDR3 region amplification was performed from RNA transcripts. The HTBI set primed first-round TCR CDR3 RT-PCR. TCRdb re-derived calls from the multiplex PCR reads in MiXCR, one entry per CDR3 protein. The sample has approximately 380,000 distinct CDR3 sequences, roughly 18% seen once. The sequencing sample was made of blood. All receptors derive from a young man with Graves' ophthalmopathy.

With regard to this clonotype: A much larger clone differs from this one at a single base, so this may be a read error. This chain joins TRBV11-2 and TRBJ1-4; tentatively, D is TRBD1 (6 bases). Germline values: CDR1 SGHAT, CDR2 FQNNGV. The CDR3 spans 14 residues. The CDR3 sequence is CAGSEGELNEKLFF. The CDR3 region has the DNA TGTGCCGGCAGCGAGGGGGAGCTTAATGAAAAACTGTTTTTT.

In its sample, this clonotype was seen a few times. The J gene is TRBJ2-5, the V gene TRBV5-1, with 9 bases identical to TRBD1. Per germline, CDR1 SGHRS and CDR2 YFSETQ. V was pared by 1 base and J by 5 bases, with 6 bases of the junction left unmatched. The CDR3 is 15 amino acids. CDR3 sequence: CASSLTGQGRETQYF. The DNA of the CDR3 is TGCGCCAGCAGCTTGACGGGACAGGGCCGGGAGACCCAGTACTTC.

This clonotype was seen a few times. The chain couples TRBV7-7 to TRBJ2-6; D possibly uses TRBD1 or TRBD2 (5 bases each). Trimming pared 5 bases from V and 0 bases from J, leaving 29 bases between. The CDR3 runs to 22 residues. CDR1 SSHAT and CDR2 FNYEAQ come from the germline V gene (reference sequence). CDR3 region: CASSLQVVGPRDGDSGANVLTF. DNA of the CDR3: TGTGCCAGCAGCCTCCAAGTGGTCGGTCCGAGGGACGGCGACTCTGGGGCCAACGTCCTGACTTTC.

This clonotype was counted many times. CDR3 in DNA: TGTGCCAGCAGCCTAGAGATGGCGGGGGGGAGCTCCTACGAGCAGTACTTC. It yields the protein CASSLEMAGGSSYEQYF. The genes are TRBV7-9 and TRBJ2-7, with 9 bases fitting TRBD2. CDR3 size: 17 residues. Germline-derived CDR1 and CDR2 are SEHNR and FQNEAQ (reference sequence). Losses at the gene ends were 5 bases for V and 0 bases for J; bases not matched to a gene: 11.

V usage is TRBV2 and J usage is TRBJ2-3, with TRBD1 identical over 9 bases. The J segment lost 4 bases and the V segment lost 6 bases, leaving 8 bases of the junction unmatched. The CDR3 contains 15 residues. CDR1 is SNHLY and CDR2 is FYNNEI in the germline V gene. The CDR3 nucleotides read TGTGCCAGCAGGAACCGGGACAGGGAAGCAGATACGCAGTATTTT. This gives the protein CASRNRDREADTQYF.

The sample holds many counts of this clonotype. CDR3 protein: CASIPPLDSTEAFF. CDR3 nucleotide sequence: TGTGCCAGCATTCCACCCCTTGACAGCACTGAAGCTTTCTTT. The chain couples TRBV2 to TRBJ1-1; TRBD1 is a possible D gene (5 bases). Germline V CDR1 and CDR2: SNHLY, FYNNEI. The CDR3 has 14 amino acids. Trimming cost V 7 bases and J 4 bases, with 16 bases left between them.

This clonotype has more than one count but fewer than ten. This chain joins TRBV20-1 and TRBJ1-3; D is ambiguous. Germline lookup yields CDR1 DFQATT and CDR2 SNEGSKA (reference sequence). V was pared by 5 bases and J by 0 bases, with 14 bases between. This CDR3 contains 15 residues. CDR3 sequence: CSARPSLNSGNTIYF. CDR3 DNA sequence: TGCAGTGCTCGACCGAGTCTGAACTCTGGAAACACCATATATTTT.

V gene TRBV5-1 combines with J gene TRBJ2-6; D ambiguous. The CDR3 has 17 residues. The V and J ends lost 0 bases and 0 bases respectively, with 10 bases between them. Germline CDR1 is SGHRS and CDR2 is YFSETQ. The CDR3 reads CASSLDGSLSGANVLTF. The CDR3 DNA sequence: TGCGCCAGCAGCTTGGATGGCAGTCTCTCTGGGGCCAACGTCCTGACTTTC.

As to this clonotype: One junction end disagrees with the germline gene, perhaps due to a read error. V usage is TRBV6-2 or TRBV6-3 and J usage is TRBJ1-5; 7 nucleotides align to TRBD1. This CDR3 is 18 amino acids long. Germline values: CDR1 MNHEY, CDR2 SVGEGT. The CDR3 DNA reads TGTGCCCGCAGTTATTGGGACAGTGGTATTGACGGCAATCAGCCCCAGCATTTT. This encodes CARSYWDSGIDGNQPQHF.

This clonotype was counted many times. CDR3 DNA sequence: TGCGCCAGCAGCCATGGGACTAGCGGGGGCCGCTCCTACGAGCAGTACTTC. It specifies CASSHGTSGGRSYEQYF. V is TRBV5-1 and J is TRBJ2-7; 14 positions agree with TRBD2. The CDR3 consists of 17 residues. Per the germline V gene, CDR1 is SGHRS and CDR2 is YFSETQ. Trimming took 4 bases from V and 0 from J; bases not matched to a gene: 6.

This clonotype was picked up many times. The chain is built from TRBV12-5 and TRBJ2-1; no firm D call. The CDR3 runs to 12 residues. Germline-derived CDR1 and CDR2 are LGHNT and FRNRAP. The V and J ends lost 0 bases and 10 bases respectively, with 7 bases between them. The CDR3 protein is CASGLVSREQFF. The CDR3 nucleotides read TGTGCTAGTGGTTTGGTCTCTCGGGAGCAGTTCTTC.

In DNA, the CDR3 is TGTGCCAGCACCTCACTCGGCGCCGGGAGCTCCTACAATGAGCAGTTCTTC. Amino acid sequence: CASTSLGAGSSYNEQFF. The rearrangement links TRBV28 to TRBJ2-1; possibly TRBD2 for D (6 bases). The CDR3 runs 17 residues. Per germline, CDR1 MDHEN and CDR2 SYDVKM. The ends were cut back, 7 bases at V and 0 bases at J, with 19 bases in the middle.

This clonotype appeared many times. The chain employs TRBV18 and TRBJ2-7, with D perhaps TRBD1 or TRBD2 (7 bases each). This CDR3 contains 14 residues. V was pared by 0 bases and J by 5 bases, with 11 bases between. The germline V gene has CDR1 KGHSH and CDR2 LQKENI. CDR3 residues: CASSPPAGGDEQYF. In DNA, the CDR3 is TGTGCCAGCTCACCACCAGCAGGGGGGGACGAGCAGTACTTC.

There are many counts of this clonotype. This chain links TRBV6-2 or TRBV6-3 with TRBJ2-7; D is ambiguous. Between the trimmed V and J ends, which lost 7 bases and 2 bases, there was a span of 15 bases. The length of the CDR3 is 14 residues. Germline V lookup: CDR1 MNHEY, CDR2 SVGEGT. The CDR3 DNA is TGTGCCAGCACCTACCGGCCCGGAGCCTACGAGCAGTACTTC. Its protein product is CASTYRPGAYEQYF.

This clonotype was observed many times. The CDR3 reads CASKPGDTGVYEQYF. CDR3 coding DNA: TGTGCCAGCAAGCCCGGGGACACCGGTGTGTACGAGCAGTACTTC. This chain connects TRBV2 to TRBJ2-7; the D gene is possibly TRBD1 (6 bases). The CDR3 spans 15 residues. The V gene lost 7 bases and the J gene lost 4 bases, with 20 bases spanning the gap. Per the germline V gene, CDR1 is SNHLY and CDR2 is FYNNEI.

This clonotype was observed a few times. The chain combines TRBV5-6 with TRBJ1-4; 8 bases line up with TRBD1. CDR3 length equals 15 residues. Germline values: CDR1 SGHDT, CDR2 YYEEEE. V shed 4 bases, J shed 6 bases, and the junction held 8 bases outside the gene matches. CDR3 sequence (DNA): TGTGCCAGCAGCCCGGGACAGGCGGGATATGAAAAACTGTTTTTT. Translated: CASSPGQAGYEKLFF.

The chain carries TRBV18 and TRBJ2-5; weak D call: TRBD1 (5 bases). Trimming took off 2 bases at V and 2 bases at J, with 18 bases between the two ends. The CDR3 sequence is 17 residues long. Germline CDR1 is KGHSH and CDR2 is LQKENI. The CDR3 DNA follows: TGTGCCAGCTCACCATGGGCAGACAGCACCAATCAAGAGACCCAGTACTTC. Amino acid sequence: CASSPWADSTNQETQYF.

For the CDR3, the DNA is TGTGCCAGCACTGGGACTAGCGGGGGAACAACCGGGGAGCTGTTTTTT. Translation: CASTGTSGGTTGELFF. This chain connects TRBV27 to TRBJ2-2; 14 bases map to TRBD2. The CDR3 has 16 amino acids. V was clipped by 7 bases and J by 5 bases; unmatched bases: 6. The germline CDR1 and CDR2 sequences are MNHEY and SMNVEV (reference sequence).

This clonotype has only a few counts. The V call is TRBV20-1, the J call TRBJ2-6; no clear D. V lost 3 bases, J lost 2 bases, and 11 bases lay in between. The length of the CDR3 is 15 residues. Germline loops: CDR1 DFQATT, CDR2 SNEGSKA (reference sequence). The CDR3 DNA is TGCAGTGCTAGGGGGATGGTACCTGGGGCCAACGTCCTGACTTTC. Protein: CSARGMVPGANVLTF.

The rearrangement uses TRBV2 and TRBJ2-1; maybe TRBD1 (6 bases). Germline CDR1 reads SNHLY; CDR2 reads FYNNEI. Trimming took off 3 bases at V and 1 base at J, with 10 bases between the two ends. CDR3 length: 15 amino acids. The CDR3 sequence is CASSDEGESYNEQFF. The CDR3 DNA reads as TGTGCCAGCAGTGATGAGGGGGAGTCCTACAATGAGCAGTTCTTC.